This TCR beta chain was profiled in a study of T cells after yellow fever vaccination. Study-level points and caveats: Post-booster repertoires contained most primary-vaccination clones again (approximately 97% CD4, about 88% CD8). A small proportion of clonotypes was detected in both the CD4 and CD8 compartments. When the response was secondary, it was weaker but reached its peak faster, day 5 versus 15.

UMIs and a universal primer site were added when TCR cDNA was made by 5'RACE template switching. Each CDR3 protein gets one entry after TCRdb re-called the 5' RACE reads with MiXCR. The sample lists a few hundred thousand distinct CDR3 sequences; more than 6.5% were seen once. The germline CDR1 and CDR2 sequences are DFQATT and SNEGSKA (reference sequence). The V gene lost 7 bases and the J gene lost 1 base, with 10 bases spanning the gap. The CDR3 length is 13 residues. Comment on this clonotype: Its antigen is currently unknown.

Material: CD4+ T cells sorted from PBMCs, obtained on the day of the yellow fever booster vaccination. This TCR was sampled from a man under 40 who received the YFV17D yellow fever vaccine. This rearrangement joins TRBV20-1 to TRBJ2-2, with a weak D call TRBD1 (6 bases). CDR3 amino acids: CSVSTGNTGELFF. The CDR3 DNA reads TGCAGTGTCTCGACAGGGAACACCGGGGAGCTGTTTTTT.